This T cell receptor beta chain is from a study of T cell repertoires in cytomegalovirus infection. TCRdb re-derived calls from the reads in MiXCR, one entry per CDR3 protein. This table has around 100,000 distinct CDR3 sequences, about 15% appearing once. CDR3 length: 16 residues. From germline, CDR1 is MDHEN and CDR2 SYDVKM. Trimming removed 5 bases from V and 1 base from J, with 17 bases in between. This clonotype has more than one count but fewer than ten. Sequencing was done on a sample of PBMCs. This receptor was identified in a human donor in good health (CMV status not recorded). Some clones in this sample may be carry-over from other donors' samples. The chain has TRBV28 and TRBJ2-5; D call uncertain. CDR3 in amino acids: CASSPGRFYPQETQYF. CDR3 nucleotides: TGTGCCAGCAGTCCCGGCAGATTCTACCCCCAAGAGACCCAGTACTTC.